This TCR beta chain was sequenced during a study of blood T cell repertoires in COVID-19. Overall study: Acute and convalescent COVID-19 specimens originated in the United States, Italy and Spain.

Libraries were prepared by immunoSEQ multiplex PCR; TCRdb keeps only in-frame clonotypes and omits some of them. Here the sample spans 250,000 to 300,000 clones, 70% to 90% being singletons. This CDR3 contains 13 residues. Trimming removed 5 bases at V and 8 bases at J, with 12 bases between. Germline V gene lookup returns CDR1 LNHDA and CDR2 SQIVND (reference sequence). The J gene is TRBJ1-4, the V gene TRBV19; TRBD1 is a possible D gene (5 bases). Source material: peripheral blood. This receptor was identified in a man aged 18 to 29 with active or convalescent COVID-19. CDR3 sequence: CASSGLREEKLFF. CDR3 bases: TGTGCCAGTAGTGGCCTCAGGGAAGAAAAACTGTTTTTT.